Sequencing of this T cell receptor (beta chain) was carried out in a study of shared clonotypes between healthy human individuals. About this clone itself: Its antigen is not identified. This CDR3 is also generated by other DNA sequences in the sample.

Healthy and HIV-negative, the adult donors had no recent acute infections or vaccinations. This was a deep-level run. Genomic DNA of each subset was evenly split across several immunoSEQ plates. Sequencing was performed with immunoSEQ multiplex PCR; in TCRdb, only in-frame clones are kept and a portion is missing. The repertoire has millions of clones, 90% to 95% of them found once; the top ten carry 0.1% to 0.15%. Whole-study findings and limits: Sampling covered blood only; tissue repertoires likely differ.

The V gene's germline CDR1 is MNHEY and CDR2 SVGAGI. The CDR3 contains 12 residues. The V and J ends lost 7 bases and 6 bases, in that order; junction bases with no gene match: 3. Source material: naive CD4+ T cells sorted from blood. Subset specified: CD45RA+ positively selected. The clonotype was recovered from a man aged 18 to 29 in good health. This chain links TRBV6-5 with TRBJ2-7, with 10 bases identical to TRBD1. DNA of the CDR3: TGTGCCAGCATTGGACAGGGGGGCGAGCAGTACTTC. The encoded protein is CASIGQGGEQYF.